This TCR beta chain emerged from a study of CD8 T cells in Susac syndrome. Germline assignment: CDR1 MGHDK and CDR2 SYGVNS. CDR3 length: 12 residues. V trimming: 4 bases; J trimming: 7 bases; junction bases outside the gene matches: 1. When the RNA was reverse transcribed, random hexamers were used with an input of roughly 0.45 to 1 ug. Each CDR3 protein gets one entry after TCRdb re-called the immunoSEQ multiplex PCR reads with MiXCR. The sample consists of 160,000 or so distinct CDR3 sequences, approximately 94% of them appearing once. V usage is TRBV25-1 and J usage is TRBJ2-1, with TRBD2 matching 7 bases. The sequencing sample was made of CD4+ T cells from PBMCs. This receptor was obtained from a human donor with multiple sclerosis. The CDR3 DNA is TGTGCCAGCAGTGGGGGAGGGAATGAGCAGTTCTTC. Its protein product is CASSGGGNEQFF. The full variable domain, with the rest looked up from reference TRBV25-1 and TRBJ2-1, is EADIYQTPRYLVIGTGKKITLECSQTMGHDKMYWYQQDPGMELHLIHYSYGVNSTEKGDLSSESTVSRIRTEHFPLTLESARPSHTSQYLCASSGGGNEQFFGPGTRLTVL.